The 29 T cell receptor beta chains below all came from one sample that was sequenced in a study of spatial heterogeneity in lung cancer (dated by TCRdb to about 2019). Library preparation used 5' RACE. Instrument on record: NextSeq 500. TCRdb cleaned the public reads at Q25 with fastp, built clones with MiXCR and kept in-frame beta chains. All rows with the same CDR3 protein become a single entry with the most common DNA and genes. The table for this sample lists tens of thousands of distinct CDR3 sequences; about an eighth of them were counted only once. The top ten hold about 55% of the sample. This sample's time point label indicates: sample taken at primary tumor resection. Sample: PBMCs, taken at surgery. Receptors originate from a male donor with early-stage non-small cell lung cancer.

There are a few counts of this clonotype. The chain links TRBV15 to TRBJ2-7; 8 positions agree with TRBD1. Germline V gives CDR1 LNHNV, CDR2 YYDKDF (reference sequence). The V gene end was trimmed by 8 bases and the J gene end by 7 bases; junction bases not matched to a gene: 10. The CDR3 has 13 residues. This CDR3 is CATRRDRPGEQYF. DNA of the CDR3: TGTGCCACCCGCCGGGACAGGCCGGGTGAGCAGTACTTC.

The genes are TRBV9 and TRBJ2-7; 14 bases line up with TRBD2. The germline V gene encodes CDR1 SGDLS and CDR2 YYNGEE. J lost 7 bases, V lost 3 bases, and 3 bases had no gene match. The CDR3 runs 14 residues. This CDR3 reads CASSAWTSGREQYF. The CDR3 DNA reads TGTGCCAGCAGCGCCTGGACTAGCGGGAGGGAGCAGTACTTC. The variable domain in full, with the rest retrieved from reference TRBV9 and TRBJ2-7, is DSGVTQTPKHLITATGQRVTLRCSPRSGDLSVYWYQQSLDQGLQFLIQYYNGEERAKGNILERFSAQQFPDLHSELNLSSLELGDSALYFCASSAWTSGREQYFGPGTRLTVT.

This clonotype was detected only a few times. The chain couples TRBV2 to TRBJ1-5; D gene uncertain. CDR1 is SNHLY and CDR2 is FYNNEI in the germline V gene. The CDR3 runs 14 residues. The V gene lost 6 bases and the J gene lost 5 bases, with 14 bases spanning the gap. CDR3 in DNA: TGTGCCAGCAGCCGGGAGGGAGGGTATCAGCCCCAGCATTTT. As protein: CASSREGGYQPQHF.

This clonotype was detected a few times. Here the CDR3 reads CASRGPHYEQYF. The CDR3 DNA reads as TGTGCCAGCCGGGGACCGCACTACGAGCAGTACTTC. V and J are TRBV19 and TRBJ2-7; D tentatively reads TRBD1 or TRBD2 (5 bases each). The germline V gene encodes CDR1 LNHDA and CDR2 SQIVND (reference sequence). Trimming removed 9 bases at V and 3 bases at J, with 12 bases between. CDR3 length equals 12 residues.

A few counts support this clonotype. The chain employs TRBV27 and TRBJ2-3; TRBD2 matches at 13 bases. Trimming took 3 bases from V and 4 from J; bases not matched to a gene: 10. Looked up from germline, CDR1 is MNHEY and CDR2 is SMNVEV (reference sequence). The CDR3 loop spans 18 amino acids. This CDR3 is CASSFGTSGVWGADTQYF. CDR3 nucleotides: TGTGCCAGCAGTTTTGGGACTAGCGGGGTCTGGGGCGCAGATACGCAGTATTTT.

This clonotype appeared a few times. The chain has TRBV12-3 or TRBV12-4 and TRBJ2-5, with 12 bases that match TRBD2. The CDR3 sequence is 16 residues long. V lost 5 bases and J lost 5; bases outside the gene matches: 9. The CDR3 DNA follows: TGTGCCAGCAGTGGGACTAGCGGGCCGGAAAGGGAGACCCAGTACTTC. Translation gives CASSGTSGPERETQYF.

There are many counts of this clonotype. V is TRBV5-1 and J is TRBJ1-5; D unresolved. The CDR3 is 13 amino acids. The germline V gene encodes CDR1 SGHRS and CDR2 YFSETQ. Trimming took off 4 bases at V and 4 bases at J, with 9 bases between the two ends. In DNA form, the CDR3 reads TGCGCCAGCAGCCCCGGCGGTAATCAGCCCCAGCATTTT. It yields the protein CASSPGGNQPQHF. The whole variable domain, filled in from reference TRBV5-1 and TRBJ1-5, reads KAGVTQTPRYLIKTRGQQVTLSCSPISGHRSVSWYQQTPGQGLQFLFEYFSETQRNKGNFPGRFSGRQFSNSRSEMNVSTLELGDSALYLCASSPGGNQPQHFGDGTRLSIL.

This clonotype has a count of ten or more. The chain links TRBV5-1 to TRBJ1-2, with D maybe TRBD1 (5 bases). Deletions cut 0 bases from V and 0 bases from J, with 9 bases between. The CDR3 length is 15 residues. Germline CDR1 is SGHRS and CDR2 is YFSETQ. The chain's CDR3 is CASSLAVGANYGYTF. The CDR3 DNA reads TGCGCCAGCAGCTTGGCCGTGGGGGCTAACTATGGCTACACCTTC.

The chain couples TRBV5-1 to TRBJ2-3; D is undetermined. From germline, CDR1 is SGHRS and CDR2 YFSETQ. Trimming took 0 bases from V and 5 from J, leaving 16 bases between them. The CDR3 totals 16 residues. The DNA for the CDR3 is TGCGCCAGCAGCTTGGAAGGTAGCTGGGCTGGAGATACGCAGTATTTT. Translating gives CASSLEGSWAGDTQYF. The whole variable domain, remainder taken from reference TRBV5-1 and TRBJ2-3, is KAGVTQTPRYLIKTRGQQVTLSCSPISGHRSVSWYQQTPGQGLQFLFEYFSETQRNKGNFPGRFSGRQFSNSRSEMNVSTLELGDSALYLCASSLEGSWAGDTQYFGPGTRLTVL.

The CDR3: CASSLTAAYSGNTIYF. The CDR3 DNA reads TGTGCCAGCAGCTTAACGGCGGCGTACTCTGGAAACACCATATATTTT. This chain links TRBV7-3 with TRBJ1-3; D is uncertain. Trimming shortened V by 0 bases and J by 0 bases, and 9 bases separated the two germline ends. Germline CDR1 is SGHTA and CDR2 is FQGTGA. This CDR3 is 16 amino acids long.

By proportion, this clonotype is medium-sized. The genes are TRBV4-2 and TRBJ2-2, with D unclear. The CDR3 has 15 residues. In germline, CDR1 is LGHNA, CDR2 YNFKEQ. The V end lost 0 bases, the J end lost 5 bases, and 10 bases lay between the germline ends. The CDR3 loop reads CASSQDPSRTGELFF. CDR3 coding DNA: TGTGCCAGCAGCCAAGATCCCTCTAGAACCGGGGAGCTGTTTTTT.

This clonotype was counted only a few times. CDR3 region: CSARKTGAYGYTF. The CDR3 DNA follows: TGCAGTGCAAGAAAGACAGGGGCCTATGGCTACACCTTC. The chain recombines TRBV20-1 with TRBJ1-2; 8 bases agree with TRBD1. V lost 6 bases and J lost 4; bases outside the gene matches: 7. The CDR3 totals 13 residues. CDR1 is DFQATT and CDR2 is SNEGSKA in the germline V gene (reference sequence).

This clonotype occurred many times. The CDR3 protein is CASSLEWADTQYF. DNA of the CDR3: TGTGCCAGCAGCTTAGAGTGGGCAGATACGCAGTATTTT. This chain joins TRBV11-3 and TRBJ2-3; unclear D gene. CDR1 and CDR2 from the germline V gene are SGHNT and YENEEA. This CDR3 is built from 13 residues. V was shortened by 0 bases and J by 4 bases, with 5 bases between the two germline ends. The variable domain in full, with the rest retrieved from reference TRBV11-3 and TRBJ2-3, is EAGVVQSPRYKIIEKKQPVAFWCNPISGHNTLYWYLQNLGQGPELLIRYENEEAVDDSQLPKDRFSAERLKGVDSTLKIQPAELGDSAVYLCASSLEWADTQYFGPGTRLTVL.

V gene TRBV6-1 combines with J gene TRBJ2-7; TRBD2 agrees at 7 bases. From germline, CDR1 is MNHNS and CDR2 SASEGT. V lost 5 bases and J lost 3; bases outside the gene matches: 13. This CDR3 region has 16 residues. The CDR3 coding sequence is TGTGCCAGCAGTTGGGCTAGCGGCCAAAATGACTACGAGCAGTACTTC. It codes for CASSWASGQNDYEQYF.

The V call is TRBV12-3 or TRBV12-4, the J call TRBJ2-5, with D possibly TRBD2 on 6 matching bases. V was trimmed by 4 bases and J by 5 bases, leaving 14 bases between them. The CDR3 extends over 14 amino acids. This CDR3 reads CASSSSGGGETQYF. The CDR3 region has the DNA TGTGCCAGCAGTTCCAGCGGTGGGGGGGAGACCCAGTACTTC.

This clonotype was counted ten times or more. The gene calls are TRBV9 and TRBJ2-7; D is unresolved. Germline loops: CDR1 SGDLS, CDR2 YYNGEE. Trimming removed 2 bases at V and 2 bases at J, with 11 bases between. CDR3 size: 14 residues. CDR3 coding DNA: TGTGCCAGCAGCGTGAGATTCGAGCCCTACGAGCAGTACTTC. As protein: CASSVRFEPYEQYF.

This clonotype was recorded a few times. The rearrangement uses TRBV4-2 and TRBJ2-1; D ambiguous. The CDR3 consists of 13 residues. V gave up 1 base and J gave up 6 bases, with 7 bases separating them. Per the germline V gene, CDR1 is LGHNA and CDR2 is YNFKEQ. This CDR3 is CASSQALPNEQFF. As DNA, the CDR3 is TGTGCCAGCAGCCAAGCTCTACCCAATGAGCAGTTCTTC.

V usage is TRBV2 and J usage is TRBJ1-4; D gene uncertain. In germline, CDR1 is SNHLY, CDR2 FYNNEI. V was trimmed by 5 bases and J by 0 bases, leaving 10 bases between them. The CDR3 contains 15 residues. DNA of the CDR3: TGTGCCAGCAGTTGGACCGCAGCAACTAATGAAAAACTGTTTTTT. Its protein is CASSWTAATNEKLFF. The whole variable domain, filled in from reference TRBV2 and TRBJ1-4, reads EPEVTQTPSHQVTQMGQEVILRCVPISNHLYFYWYRQILGQKVEFLVSFYNNEISEKSEIFDDQFSVERPDGSNFTLKIRSTKLEDSAMYFCASSWTAATNEKLFFGSGTQLSVL.

Only a few counts were recorded for this clonotype. This chain links TRBV4-2 with TRBJ2-3, with 11 bases identical to TRBD2. This CDR3 contains 18 residues. CDR1 is LGHNA and CDR2 is YNFKEQ in the germline V gene. The V segment lost 1 base and the J segment 2 bases; nucleotides outside the gene matches: 8. CDR3 coding DNA: TGTGCCAGCAGCCAAGTCAGCCTAGCGGGGGGTAACACAGATACGCAGTATTTT. Protein sequence: CASSQVSLAGGNTDTQYF.

In its sample, this clonotype was seen a few times. CDR3 sequence reads: CASSYGLAGANTGELFF. The CDR3 DNA sequence: TGTGCCAGCAGTTACGGACTAGCGGGGGCCAACACCGGGGAGCTGTTTTTT. The rearrangement links TRBV6-6 to TRBJ2-2; 13 bases fit TRBD2. The CDR3 covers 17 residues. The V segment lost 2 bases and the J segment 2 bases; nucleotides outside the gene matches: 2. The germline V gene has CDR1 MNHNY and CDR2 SVGAGI (reference sequence).

This clonotype was detected ten times or more. CDR3 sequence reads: CASTGGGYEQYF. CDR3 DNA: TGTGCCAGCACGGGGGGGGGCTACGAGCAGTACTTC. V and J are TRBV27 and TRBJ2-7; 8 bases are shared with TRBD2. The germline gives CDR1 MNHEY, CDR2 SMNVEV (reference sequence). V shed 7 bases, J shed 3 bases, and the junction held 2 bases outside the gene matches. The CDR3 is 12 residues long.

Many counts were recorded for this clonotype. The chain employs TRBV2 and TRBJ2-5; D may match TRBD1 or TRBD2 (5 bases each). Germline V CDR1 and CDR2: SNHLY, FYNNEI. The CDR3 runs 14 residues. V gave up 6 bases and J gave up 7 bases, with 18 bases separating them. The CDR3 loop reads CASSPGRPTLTQYF. Here the CDR3 DNA reads TGTGCCAGCAGCCCGGGACGGCCGACGTTGACCCAGTACTTC.

The V gene is TRBV3-1, the J gene TRBJ2-1; no clear D gene. Trimming shortened V by 0 bases and J by 1 base, and 7 bases separated the two germline ends. Germline V CDR1 and CDR2: LGHDT, YNNKEL (reference sequence). This CDR3 is 15 amino acids long. In DNA, the CDR3 is TGTGCCAGCAGCCAAGATGCCGTGTCCTACAATGAGCAGTTCTTC. Its translation is CASSQDAVSYNEQFF.

This clonotype has a handful of counts. The chain employs TRBV3-1 and TRBJ2-5, with D possibly TRBD1 on 6 matching bases. V lost 4 bases to trimming and J lost 6 bases, with 24 bases between them. Germline CDR1 reads LGHDT; CDR2 reads YNNKEL (reference sequence). The CDR3 has 17 amino acids. For the CDR3, the DNA is TGTGCCAGCAGCCCCGAAGGCACAGGGCTTCGTGGAAAGACCCAGTACTTC. It translates to CASSPEGTGLRGKTQYF.

This clonotype was counted many times. The chain uses TRBV28 and TRBJ2-1, with D perhaps matching TRBD2 (5 bases). The V gene lost 5 bases and the J gene lost 9 bases, with 11 bases spanning the gap. Germline V CDR1 and CDR2: MDHEN, SYDVKM. CDR3 length equals 12 residues. The CDR3 DNA reads TGTGCCAGCAGTCAACTAGTGAGTGAGCAGTTCTTC. This gives the protein CASSQLVSEQFF.

This clonotype was seen at least ten times. J is TRBJ1-2 and V is TRBV10-3; 7 bases align to TRBD1. Trimming cost V 6 bases and J 5 bases; bases outside gene matches: 6. The germline V gene encodes CDR1 ENHRY and CDR2 SYGVKD. The CDR3 spans 13 residues. The CDR3 here is CAIRTGTVYGYTF. The CDR3 DNA follows: TGTGCCATCAGAACCGGGACAGTGTATGGCTACACCTTC.

This chain uses TRBV9 with TRBJ2-1, with D hard to call. From germline, CDR1 is SGDLS and CDR2 YYNGEE. The CDR3 is made up of 15 amino acids. V shed 4 bases and J shed 0 bases, with 11 bases lying between them. CDR3 residues: CASSRVRASYNEQFF. CDR3 in DNA: TGTGCCAGCAGCCGCGTCCGGGCCTCCTACAATGAGCAGTTCTTC.

The chain combines TRBV6-6 with TRBJ2-5; unclear D gene. Trimming stripped 0 bases from V and 5 bases from J, with 10 bases between. This CDR3 comprises 14 residues. Per germline, CDR1 MNHNY and CDR2 SVGAGI (reference sequence). Here the CDR3 reads CASSYSGGLETQYF. CDR3 coding DNA: TGTGCCAGCAGTTACTCGGGTGGGTTGGAGACCCAGTACTTC.

The chain combines TRBV11-1 with TRBJ2-2; D unresolved. V gave up 2 bases and J gave up 7 bases, with 11 bases separating them. This CDR3 spans 14 amino acids. From germline, CDR1 is SGHAT and CDR2 FQDESV (reference sequence). The CDR3 DNA sequence: TGTGCCAGCAGCTTAAGGCAGCAAAACGGGGAGCTGTTTTTT. Its translation: CASSLRQQNGELFF.